These 4 T cell receptor beta chains were sequenced from one sample in a study of Tregs in tolerant kidney transplant recipients. Recipients received nonmyeloablative bone marrow transplants from related graft donors, with transient mixed chimerism. This table comes from immunoSEQ multiplex PCR, and its TCRdb copy is limited to in-frame clones, with some not included. The table has about 100,000 clones, 93% seen once; the top ten hold 1.6%. The sample consisted of CD4+ T cells from blood (PBMCs), taken 12 months after the transplant. The receptor source for this set is a human patient who received a combined kidney and bone marrow transplant. Some T cells may be provided by the graft donor.

V and J are TRBV28 and TRBJ2-3, with TRBD1 as a possible D gene (7 bases). The germline V gene has CDR1 MDHEN and CDR2 SYDVKM. The CDR3 loop spans 17 amino acids. Trimming shortened V by 4 bases and J by 3 bases, and 20 bases separated the two germline ends. CDR3 in DNA: TGTGCCAGCAGTTCTCCTAGCTCGGCGGGACAGACAGATACGCAGTATTTT. Encoded protein: CASSSPSSAGQTDTQYF. The full variable domain, in which reference TRBV28 and TRBJ2-3 provide the parts outside the CDR3, is DVKVTQSSRYLVKRTGEKVFLECVQDMDHENMFWYRQDPGLGLRLIYFSYDVKMKEKGDIPEGYSVSREKKERFSLILESASTNQTSMYLCASSSPSSAGQTDTQYFGPGTRLTVL.

The chain links TRBV4-2 to TRBJ1-3, with D hard to call. The V gene's germline CDR1 is LGHNA and CDR2 YNFKEQ. This CDR3 contains 16 residues. V lost 3 bases and J 1 base, leaving 13 bases between the germline ends. The CDR3 DNA sequence: TGTGCCAGCAGCCATAGTTATGGAGGGTCTGGAAACACCATATATTTT. Translated, it gives CASSHSYGGSGNTIYF.

This chain joins TRBV29-1 and TRBJ2-7; TRBD1 is a possible D gene (5 bases). The CDR3 runs 12 residues. Germline V gene sequence: CDR1 SQVTM, CDR2 ANQGSEA. V lost 4 bases and J lost 3, with 10 bases in between. CDR3 protein: CSVGGRDYEQYF. DNA of the CDR3: TGCAGCGTTGGAGGCAGGGACTACGAGCAGTACTTC.

The CDR3 here is CASSLGLANSYEQYF. The CDR3 nucleotides are TGTGCCAGCAGCTTGGGACTAGCGAACTCCTACGAGCAGTACTTC. This chain links TRBV5-4 with TRBJ2-5, with 8 bases matching TRBD2. Matching the DNA end better, TRBJ2-7 makes the J call doubtful. Looked up from germline, CDR1 is SGHNT and CDR2 is YYREEE (reference sequence). This CDR3 contains 15 residues.